The entry below gives a single T cell receptor (beta chain) sequence along with its context. What it binds is not known. Germline CDR1 and CDR2: KGHSH and LQKENI. This CDR3 has 17 amino acids. J was trimmed by 4 bases and V by 1 base; bases with no gene match: 9. The entry originates in a study of T cell responses to AZD1222 COVID-19 vaccine. Study-wide points: The donors showed a predominance of white British ancestry and of females, with possible underestimation of clonal diversity.

Profiling relied on immunoSEQ multiplex PCR, and the TCRdb table lists in-frame clones only, not all of them. The table includes roughly 110,000 clones, about 85% detected once. Sequenced here: peripheral blood, sampled on day 0 of AZD1222 vaccination. The receptor was isolated from an adult in good health. This chain links TRBV18 with TRBJ2-1, with 8 bases matching TRBD1. The CDR3 loop reads CASSPREGTGPYNEQFF. The CDR3 nucleotides are TGTGCCAGCTCACCACGGGAAGGGACAGGACCTTACAATGAGCAGTTCTTC.